This T cell receptor (beta chain) appears in the sequencing data of a study of control samples from healthy donors and cancer patients. TCRdb's table, derived via immunoSEQ multiplex PCR, lists solely in-frame clones and lacks some. In the table there are about 84,000 clones, 70% to 85% of which are singletons. V was shortened by 5 bases and J by 7 bases, with 19 bases between the two germline ends. The CDR3 is 15 amino acids. Per germline, CDR1 SEHNR and CDR2 FQNEAQ (reference sequence). By sample share, this clone is medium-sized. The sample taken for sequencing was PBMCs. The chain links TRBV7-9 to TRBJ2-3; no reliable D call. The source of this sequence is a man aged 60 to 69 with head and neck cancer. CDR3 DNA sequence: TGTGCCAGCAGCCCTAAGGTCCGAGTTGAAAATACGCAGTATTTT. Residues: CASSPKVRVENTQYF.